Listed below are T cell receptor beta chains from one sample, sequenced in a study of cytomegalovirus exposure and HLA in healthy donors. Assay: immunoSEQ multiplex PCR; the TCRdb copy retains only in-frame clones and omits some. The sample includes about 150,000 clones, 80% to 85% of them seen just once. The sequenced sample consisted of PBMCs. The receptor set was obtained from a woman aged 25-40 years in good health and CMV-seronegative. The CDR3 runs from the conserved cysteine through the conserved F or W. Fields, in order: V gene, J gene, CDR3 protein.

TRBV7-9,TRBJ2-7,CASSSTGGPYEQYF
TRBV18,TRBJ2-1,CASSRDRGYNEQFF
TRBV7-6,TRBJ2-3,CASSSSGTVTDTQYF
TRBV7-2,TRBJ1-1,CASSSQGAGYTEAFF
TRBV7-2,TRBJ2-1,CASSLRRGDANEQFF
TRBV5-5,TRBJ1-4,CASSFTGELREKLFF
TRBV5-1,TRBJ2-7,CASSWDRAAEQYF
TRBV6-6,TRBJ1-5,CASSETGEAQPQHF
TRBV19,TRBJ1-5,CASSIDHGQPYQPQHF
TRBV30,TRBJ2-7,CAWSTSSVEQYF
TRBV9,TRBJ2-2,CASSVGVGRAGSGELFF
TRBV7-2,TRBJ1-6,CASSPGRGPGGPLHF
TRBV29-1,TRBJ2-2,CSVYRTNTGELFF
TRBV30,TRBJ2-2,CAWSHGQGNTGELFF
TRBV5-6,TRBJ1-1,CASSLGQGGRTEAFF
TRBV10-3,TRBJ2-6,CAIRGDRGANVLTF
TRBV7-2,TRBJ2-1,CASSLAFGTGQGNEQFF
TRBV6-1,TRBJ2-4,CASSEAGAGSAKNIQYF
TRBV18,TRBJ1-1,CASSTRGQALNTEAFF
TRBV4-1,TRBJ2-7,CASSQDTGDYEQYF
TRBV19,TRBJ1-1,CASSTQGANTEAFF
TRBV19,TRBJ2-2,CASSLQTGSNTGELFF
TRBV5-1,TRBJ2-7,CASSFDRVVDEQYF
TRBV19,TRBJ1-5,CASSITGTNYQPQHF
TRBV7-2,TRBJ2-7,CASSPRGGAGAPYEQYF
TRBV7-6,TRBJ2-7,CASSETSGGPLRQYF
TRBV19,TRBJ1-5,CASSMFSRNSNQPQHF
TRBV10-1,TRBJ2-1,CASSETTSGGIDEQFF
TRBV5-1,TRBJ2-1,CASSQGGISYNEQFF
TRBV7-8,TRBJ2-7,CASSSMSGNEQYF
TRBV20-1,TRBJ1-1,CSASPGTEAFF
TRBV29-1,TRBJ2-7,CSVITGTYEQYF
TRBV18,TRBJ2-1,CASSPPGVNEQFF
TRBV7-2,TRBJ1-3,CASSFGTAASGNTIYF
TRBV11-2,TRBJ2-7,CASSRGLAGGREQYF
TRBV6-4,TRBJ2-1,CASSDSLAGDAEQFF
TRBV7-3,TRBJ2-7,CASSSSAGTGVGEQYF
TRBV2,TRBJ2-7,CANGRDRGGEQYF
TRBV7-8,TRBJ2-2,CASSPSPGRESTGELFF
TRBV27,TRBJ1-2,CASSFMGAGYGYTF
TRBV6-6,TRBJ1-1,CASNNGGSTEAFF
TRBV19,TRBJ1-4,CASSTRQGWGEKLFF
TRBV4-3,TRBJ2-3,CAVPGTSGDTDTQYF
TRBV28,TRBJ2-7,CASSSTVFYEQYF
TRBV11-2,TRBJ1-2,CASSLGGGFYGYTF
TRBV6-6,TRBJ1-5,CASSPGGGQPQHF
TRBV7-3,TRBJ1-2,CASSPAGGFNGYTF
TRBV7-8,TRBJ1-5,CASSFRGQPQHF
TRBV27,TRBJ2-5,CASSSQREQETQYF
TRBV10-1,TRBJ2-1,CASSSREGVNEQFF
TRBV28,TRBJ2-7,CASSSTGNYEQYF
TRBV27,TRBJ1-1,CASSSLGAFGTEAFF
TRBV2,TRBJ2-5,CASSDGTTREETQYF
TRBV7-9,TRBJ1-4,CASRPTVFSNEKLFF